A selection of T cell receptor beta chains follows, all from one sample in a study of T cell changes during pregnancy in multiple sclerosis. Generated by immunoSEQ multiplex PCR, the TCRdb table keeps only in-frame clones and is missing some. Seen here are about 50,000 clones, 92% observed once, and the top ten hold 0.39%. The sample in question was CD4+ T cells from peripheral blood mononuclear cells, obtained after pregnancy. Receptors were obtained from a female donor with multiple sclerosis, enrolled in a pregnancy study. Each CDR3 is given with its conserved first and last residue. A D gene is named only where the DNA matches it firmly. Clone size is shown for a subset of rows, as once, few, many or a class of expanded clone.

>.|once|TRBJ1-1|TRBV30
CAWGNRVAFF
TGTGCCTGGGGGAACAGGGTCGCTTTCTTT
>.|.|TRBJ2-7|TRBV30
CAWSVGQGGLF
TGTGCCTGGAGTGTGGGTCAGGGGGGTTTGTTC
>.|once|TRBJ1-1|TRBV18
CASSPKQARSSEAFF
TGTGCCAGCTCACCAAAACAGGCCAGGAGCAGTGAAGCTTTCTTT
>.|once|TRBJ2-7|TRBV19
CATRKGGSYEQYF
TGTGCCACAAGAAAGGGGGGGTCCTACGAGCAGTACTTC
>.|.|TRBJ2-7|TRBV5-6
CASSLAAGLGGEQYF
TGTGCCAGCAGCTTGGCCGCGGGCCTGGGAGGCGAGCAGTACTTC
>.|.|TRBJ2-1|TRBV5-1
CASSPEGVGNEQFF
TGCGCCAGCAGCCCCGAGGGGGTGGGGAATGAGCAGTTCTTC
>.|.|TRBJ2-6|TRBV6-5
CASSLYAGANVLTF
TGTGCCAGCAGCCTTTATGCGGGGGCCAACGTCCTGACTTTC
>TRBD1|.|TRBJ1-1|TRBV29-1
CSVQPQGASTEAFF
TGCAGCGTTCAACCTCAGGGGGCGAGCACTGAAGCTTTCTTT
>TRBD1|.|TRBJ2-7|TRBV5-1
CASSLWTGHLSGRGSYEQYF
TGCGCCAGCAGCCTGTGGACAGGGCACTTGTCGGGACGCGGCTCCTACGAGCAGTACTTC
>.|few|TRBJ1-1|TRBV19
CASSIKEQGRSEAFF
TGTGCCAGTAGTATAAAAGAACAGGGTCGGTCTGAAGCTTTCTTT
>TRBD2|.|TRBJ2-3|TRBV19
CASRTPGAGDTDTQYF
TGTGCCAGTAGAACCCCCGGGGCGGGAGACACAGATACGCAGTATTTT
>TRBD1|.|TRBJ1-1|TRBV7-9
CASSWTGGAFF
TGTGCCAGCAGCTGGACAGGGGGAGCTTTCTTT
>TRBD1|.|TRBJ2-7|TRBV7-7
CANAGNETGGSYEQYF
TGTGCCAACGCCGGTAACGAAACAGGGGGGTCCTACGAGCAGTACTTC
>TRBD1|.|TRBJ2-2|TRBV19
CASSVRGLTGELFF
TGTGCCAGTAGTGTCAGGGGGCTCACCGGGGAGCTGTTTTTT
>.|.|TRBJ2-4|TRBV7-9
CASSGPRGREDKNIQYF
TGTGCCAGCAGCGGGCCCCGCGGGCGCGAGGACAAAAACATTCAGTACTTC
>.|.|TRBJ2-1|TRBV6-6
CASSYFDEQFF
TGTGCCAGCAGTTACTTCGATGAGCAGTTCTTC
>TRBD2|once|TRBJ2-3|TRBV6-4
CASSRAGATDTQYF
TGTGCCAGCAGCCGAGCGGGGGCCACAGATACGCAGTATTTT
>TRBD1|.|TRBJ2-7|TRBV11-1
CASSQDRVSTYEQYF
TGTGCCAGCAGCCAGGACAGGGTGTCTACCTACGAGCAGTACTTC
>TRBD2|.|TRBJ2-5|TRBV2
CASRARTSGSRETQYF
TGTGCCAGCCGCGCCAGGACTAGCGGGAGCCGGGAGACCCAGTACTTC
>.|.|TRBJ2-1|TRBV5-1
CASSLTASPDEQFF
TGCGCCAGCAGCTTGACGGCTAGCCCGGATGAGCAGTTCTTC
>.|.|TRBJ2-5|TRBV19
CASSTRGRQTQYF
TGTGCCAGTAGTACCAGGGGTAGGCAGACCCAGTACTTC
>TRBD1|.|TRBJ1-2|TRBV18
CASSLTGVVDGYTF
TGTGCCAGCTCACTCACAGGGGTGGTGGATGGCTACACCTTC
>.|.|TRBJ1-2|TRBV4-1
CASSQNNYGYTF
TGCGCCAGCAGCCAAAACAATTATGGCTACACCTTC
>.|.|TRBJ1-2|TRBV29-1
CSVDGQTYGYTF
TGCAGCGTTGATGGACAGACCTATGGCTACACCTTC
>TRBD2|.|TRBJ2-4|TRBV15
CATSRDFGGGIGKNIQYF
TGTGCCACCAGCAGAGATTTCGGGGGGGGGATCGGAAAAAACATTCAGTACTTC
>TRBD2|.|TRBJ2-1|TRBV19
CASSIGGSFYNEQFF
TGTGCCAGTAGTATCGGCGGGAGTTTCTACAATGAGCAGTTCTTC
>TRBD1|.|TRBJ1-5|TRBV6-1
CASSESLGQGSQPQHF
TGTGCCAGCAGTGAATCTTTGGGACAGGGTAGTCAGCCCCAGCATTTT
>TRBD1|once|TRBJ2-3|TRBV19
CASSKGQGVSAGGQYF
TGTGCCAGTAGTAAGGGACAGGGGGTTTCCGCCGGCGGGCAGTATTTT
>TRBD2|.|TRBJ2-7|TRBV6-6
CASSYSGEGEQYF
TGTGCCAGCAGTTACTCGGGGGAGGGCGAGCAGTACTTC
>TRBD1|.|TRBJ1-1|TRBV27
CASSLRRQGLSGAFF
TGTGCCAGCAGTTTAAGACGACAGGGGTTAAGCGGAGCTTTCTTT
>.|few|TRBJ1-2|TRBV30
CAWDRTDYGYTF
TGTGCCTGGGACAGGACGGACTATGGCTACACCTTC
>TRBD1|.|TRBJ2-7|TRBV15
CATSRDVSQGQSYF
TGTGCCACCAGCAGAGATGTTTCTCAGGGACAGTCGTACTTC
>.|.|TRBJ2-7|TRBV7-2
CASSLGGGGSREQYF
TGTGCCAGCAGCTTAGGGGGTGGGGGGAGTCGAGAGCAGTACTTC
>.|.|TRBJ2-7|TRBV4-1
CASSQSPGKGFHEQYF
TGCGCCAGCAGCCAATCACCGGGAAAAGGGTTCCACGAGCAGTACTTC
>.|.|TRBJ1-2|TRBV5-1
CASTLNRAFYGYTF
TGCGCCAGCACCCTTAACAGAGCCTTCTATGGCTACACCTTC
>.|once|TRBJ1-2|TRBV7-2
CASTPGHYGYTF
TGTGCCAGCACCCCAGGGCACTATGGCTACACCTTC
>.|.|TRBJ2-3|TRBV18
CASSPKRTASTDTQYF
TGTGCCAGCTCACCAAAAAGGACAGCAAGCACAGATACGCAGTATTTT
>TRBD2|.|TRBJ2-1|TRBV9
CASSVGLAGSYNEQFF
TGTGCCAGCAGCGTAGGTCTAGCGGGGTCCTACAATGAGCAGTTCTTC
>TRBD2|many|TRBJ2-7|TRBV5-1
CASSPGTSGSYHEQYF
TGCGCCAGCAGCCCCGGGACTAGCGGGAGTTACCACGAGCAGTACTTC
>.|.|TRBJ2-5|TRBV9
CASSSGTFSGTQYF
TGTGCCAGCAGCTCAGGGACATTCTCGGGGACCCAGTACTTC
>.|.|TRBJ2-1|TRBV6-5
CASSPSPQVPEQFF
TGTGCCAGCAGCCCGTCCCCCCAGGTGCCTGAGCAGTTCTTC
>TRBD2|.|TRBJ2-1|TRBV9
CASSEAPSGYEQFF
TGTGCCAGCAGCGAAGCCCCTAGCGGGTATGAGCAGTTCTTC
>TRBD1|.|TRBJ2-7|TRBV5-4
CASSPFPTGGPYEQYF
TGTGCCAGCAGCCCTTTTCCGACAGGGGGCCCATACGAGCAGTACTTC
>TRBD1|.|TRBJ2-2|TRBV27
CASSSRQGSNTGELFF
TGTGCCAGCAGTTCCCGACAGGGCTCGAACACCGGGGAGCTGTTTTTT
>TRBD2|.|TRBJ2-1|TRBV7-8
CASSSSGRFSYNEQFF
TGTGCCAGCAGCTCTAGCGGGAGGTTCTCCTACAATGAGCAGTTCTTC
>TRBD1|.|TRBJ1-4|TRBV7-2
CASSFSTGKVQLFF
TGTGCCAGCAGCTTCTCGACAGGGAAGGTACAGCTGTTTTTT
>.|once|TRBJ2-5|TRBV9
CASSAGGSETQYF
TGTGCCAGCAGCGCCGGGGGTAGCGAGACCCAGTACTTC
>.|once|TRBJ2-5|TRBV30
CAWRWGRGFQETQYF
TGTGCCTGGCGTTGGGGCAGGGGATTCCAAGAGACCCAGTACTTC
>TRBD1|.|TRBJ2-5|TRBV25-1
CASSESGTGVQETQYF
TGTGCCAGCAGTGAATCAGGGACAGGGGTACAAGAGACCCAGTACTTC
>TRBD2|once|TRBJ2-1|TRBV6-5
CASSSTGGPHNEQFF
TGTGCCAGCAGTTCTACGGGAGGGCCCCACAATGAGCAGTTCTTC
>TRBD2|.|TRBJ2-1|TRBV28
CASTRGLAANEQFF
TGTGCCAGCACCCGGGGTCTAGCGGCCAATGAGCAGTTCTTC
>TRBD2|.|TRBJ2-5|TRBV28
CASPPVGREGQETQYF
TGTGCCAGCCCCCCGGTGGGGCGGGAGGGCCAAGAGACCCAGTACTTC
>TRBD1|.|TRBJ2-3|TRBV6-6
CASRPATTGGDTQYF
TGTGCCAGCAGACCGGCCACTACAGGGGGTGATACGCAGTATTTT
>TRBD2|.|TRBJ2-7|TRBV28
CASPPARLAGDSYEQYF
TGTGCCAGCCCCCCTGCCCGGCTAGCGGGAGACTCCTACGAGCAGTACTTC
>TRBD2|.|TRBJ2-1|TRBV5-1
CASSSRTTSGNNEQFF
TGCGCCAGCAGCTCAAGGACTACTAGCGGTAACAATGAGCAGTTCTTC